The clone carrying this TCR beta chain was seen repeatedly, ten times or more. As yet, its antigen is unknown. This specimen belongs to a study of Graves' ophthalmopathy and Graves' hyperthyroidism. Study-wide points: Blood also carried most expanded thyroid clonotypes exceeding 0.001 frequency.

RNA transcripts were the source from which TCR beta CDR3 regions were amplified. Amplification began with first-round RT-PCR using HTBI primers, then second-round multiplex PCR was performed. TCRdb analysed the multiplex PCR reads with MiXCR anew, one entry per CDR3 protein. The data hold hundreds of thousands of distinct CDR3 sequences, with roughly 20% observed a single time. No ophthalmopathy within 18 months of follow-up signified stable hyperthyroidism. Clinicians made diagnoses from clinical symptoms, serum thyroxine, TRAb, thyroid ultrasound and orbital computed tomography. The sample taken for sequencing was peripheral blood. This sequence was found in a woman under 30 with stable Graves' hyperthyroidism. Some clones in this sample may be carry-over from other donors' samples.

The CDR3 nucleotides are TGTGCCATCAGTGGGGCGGGGGCCTACGAGCAGTACTTC. Translated: CAISGAGAYEQYF. V gene TRBV10-3 combines with J gene TRBJ2-7, with 7 nucleotides matching TRBD2. The CDR3 loop spans 13 amino acids. Germline V gene lookup returns CDR1 ENHRY and CDR2 SYGVKD. V trimming: 4 bases; J trimming: 2 bases; junction bases outside the gene matches: 2.